This T cell receptor (beta chain) appears in the sequencing data of a study of blood T cell repertoires in COVID-19. The participants were between about 18 and 90 years old and came from about two dozen US areas. Authors' data handling: Amplification of reference gene primers provided the estimated nucleated cell counts. Some clones are missing from TCRdb's copy, which holds only in-frame ones; the method was immunoSEQ multiplex PCR. Clonal size and the V and J genes are those of that table, whereas D and trimming came from the DNA. Here the sample spans 300,000 to 400,000 clones, around 85% being singletons. Trimming pared 0 bases from V and 4 bases from J, leaving 13 bases between. The CDR3 totals 15 residues. Per germline, CDR1 SGHNT and CDR2 YYREEE (reference sequence).

This TCR was recovered from a woman in her 40s with acute COVID-19. Sequencing used PBMCs or T cells enriched from blood (not recorded which). The V gene is TRBV5-4, the J gene TRBJ2-5; D unclear. The CDR3 sequence: CASSLAPKSGETQYF. The DNA of the CDR3 is TGTGCCAGCAGCTTGGCTCCTAAGTCCGGAGAGACCCAGTACTTC.